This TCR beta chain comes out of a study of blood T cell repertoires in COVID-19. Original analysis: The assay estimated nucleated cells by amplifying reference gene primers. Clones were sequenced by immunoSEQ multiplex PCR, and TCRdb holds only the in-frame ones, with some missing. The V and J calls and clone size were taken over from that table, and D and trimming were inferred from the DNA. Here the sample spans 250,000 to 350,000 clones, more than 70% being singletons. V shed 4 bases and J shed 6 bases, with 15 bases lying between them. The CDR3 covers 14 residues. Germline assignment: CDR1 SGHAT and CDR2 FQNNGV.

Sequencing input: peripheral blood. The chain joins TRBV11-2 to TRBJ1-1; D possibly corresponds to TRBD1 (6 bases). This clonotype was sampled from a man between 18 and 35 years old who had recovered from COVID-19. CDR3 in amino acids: CASSYRGAGAEAFF. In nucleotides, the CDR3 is TGTGCCAGCAGCTACCGGGGGGCCGGGGCTGAAGCTTTCTTT.